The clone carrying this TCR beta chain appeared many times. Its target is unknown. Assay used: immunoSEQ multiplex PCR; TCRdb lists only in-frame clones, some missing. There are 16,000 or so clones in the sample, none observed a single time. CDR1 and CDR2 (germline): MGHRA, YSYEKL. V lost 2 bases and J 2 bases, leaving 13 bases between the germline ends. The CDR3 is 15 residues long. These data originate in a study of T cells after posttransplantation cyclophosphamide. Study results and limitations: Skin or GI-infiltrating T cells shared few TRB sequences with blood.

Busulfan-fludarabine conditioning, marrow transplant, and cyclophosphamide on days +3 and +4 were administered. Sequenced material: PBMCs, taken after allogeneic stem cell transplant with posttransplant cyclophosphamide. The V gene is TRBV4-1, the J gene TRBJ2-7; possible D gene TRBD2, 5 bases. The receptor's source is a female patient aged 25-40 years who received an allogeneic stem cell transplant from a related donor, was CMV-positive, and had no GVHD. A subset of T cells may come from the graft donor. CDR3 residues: CASSQPSGTAYEQYF. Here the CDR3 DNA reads TGCGCCAGCAGCCAACCAAGCGGCACGGCCTACGAGCAGTACTTC.